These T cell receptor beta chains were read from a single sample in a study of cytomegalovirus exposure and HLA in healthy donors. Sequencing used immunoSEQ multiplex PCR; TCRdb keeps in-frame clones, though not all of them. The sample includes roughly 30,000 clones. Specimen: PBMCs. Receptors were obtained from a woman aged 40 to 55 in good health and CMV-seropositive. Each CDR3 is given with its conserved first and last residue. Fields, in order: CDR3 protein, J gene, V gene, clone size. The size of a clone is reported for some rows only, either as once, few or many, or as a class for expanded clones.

CDR3 protein: CTSSHDNEQFF; J gene: TRBJ2-1; V gene: TRBV1; clone size: .
CDR3 protein: CACRSKGAMNTEAFF; J gene: TRBJ1-1; V gene: TRBV30; clone size: .
CDR3 protein: CASSQEYMMNTEAFF; J gene: TRBJ1-1; V gene: TRBV4-3; clone size: .
CDR3 protein: CASSTNGGGHSNGYTF; J gene: TRBJ1-2; V gene: TRBV28; clone size: .
CDR3 protein: CASSRDSLYGYTF; J gene: TRBJ1-2; V gene: TRBV13; clone size: .
CDR3 protein: CAWGGAAGNTGELFF; J gene: TRBJ2-2; V gene: TRBV30; clone size: .
CDR3 protein: CASSIDLLRIIAGELFF; J gene: TRBJ2-2; V gene: TRBV19; clone size: .
CDR3 protein: CASRRPTGVNTGELFF; J gene: TRBJ2-2; V gene: TRBV6-6; clone size: .
CDR3 protein: CASSLLATGVTYNEQFF; J gene: TRBJ2-1; V gene: TRBV7-6; clone size: .
CDR3 protein: CASSYDRGGQPQHF; J gene: TRBJ1-5; V gene: TRBV7-2; clone size: .
CDR3 protein: CASSSGYGGGNQPQHF; J gene: TRBJ1-5; V gene: TRBV7-9; clone size: .
CDR3 protein: CASSWIPGDTEAFF; J gene: TRBJ1-1; V gene: TRBV5-5; clone size: .
CDR3 protein: CASSFSGAQETQYF; J gene: TRBJ2-5; V gene: TRBV5-1; clone size: .
CDR3 protein: CATLNSDGATYGYTF; J gene: TRBJ1-2; V gene: TRBV10-3; clone size: .
CDR3 protein: CASSLGAGPHYNEQFF; J gene: TRBJ2-1; V gene: TRBV7-3; clone size: .
CDR3 protein: CASSLNTYNEQFF; J gene: TRBJ2-1; V gene: TRBV5-1; clone size: .
CDR3 protein: CASSDRGLEQYF; J gene: TRBJ2-7; V gene: TRBV6-5; clone size: .
CDR3 protein: CASSLGSRSSYNEQFF; J gene: TRBJ2-1; V gene: TRBV5-1; clone size: .
CDR3 protein: CATSNHGADNEQFF; J gene: TRBJ2-1; V gene: TRBV15; clone size: .
CDR3 protein: CASSLGWGQKLFF; J gene: TRBJ1-4; V gene: TRBV7-6; clone size: .
CDR3 protein: CASSFRGLNYGYTF; J gene: TRBJ1-2; V gene: TRBV5-1; clone size: .
CDR3 protein: CASSRPGQPQHF; J gene: TRBJ1-5; V gene: TRBV7-2; clone size: .
CDR3 protein: CASSPRTGGDTEAFF; J gene: TRBJ1-1; V gene: TRBV18; clone size: .
CDR3 protein: CASSRQGGGTEAFF; J gene: TRBJ1-1; V gene: TRBV18; clone size: .
CDR3 protein: CASSQDRAGNTIYF; J gene: TRBJ1-3; V gene: TRBV4-2; clone size: .
CDR3 protein: CATQGQANTEAFF; J gene: TRBJ1-1; V gene: TRBV18; clone size: medium-sized
CDR3 protein: CASSLDRVAQYF; J gene: TRBJ2-5; V gene: TRBV5-6; clone size: .
CDR3 protein: CASSQDSRELFF; J gene: TRBJ2-2; V gene: TRBV4-2; clone size: .
CDR3 protein: CASSSSMLAVNTGELFF; J gene: TRBJ2-2; V gene: TRBV7-3; clone size: .
CDR3 protein: CASSLTEAPYNEQFF; J gene: TRBJ2-1; V gene: TRBV7-3; clone size: .
CDR3 protein: CASTIGQHSNQPQHF; J gene: TRBJ1-5; V gene: TRBV19; clone size: .
CDR3 protein: CASSLEPGGGYTF; J gene: TRBJ1-2; V gene: TRBV7-9; clone size: .
CDR3 protein: CASSVGGNRYYEQYF; J gene: TRBJ2-7; V gene: TRBV6-1; clone size: .
CDR3 protein: CSVVEGADTQYF; J gene: TRBJ2-3; V gene: TRBV29-1; clone size: .
CDR3 protein: CASSVEGVVTDTQYF; J gene: TRBJ2-3; V gene: TRBV9; clone size: .
CDR3 protein: CASSPRGQGRNEQYF; J gene: TRBJ2-7; V gene: TRBV5-1; clone size: .
CDR3 protein: CAISDYGLAGVTDTQYF; J gene: TRBJ2-3; V gene: TRBV10-3; clone size: .
CDR3 protein: CASSQDPGTGATEAFF; J gene: TRBJ1-1; V gene: TRBV4-1; clone size: .
CDR3 protein: CASSSRGGNSEQYF; J gene: TRBJ2-7; V gene: TRBV7-2; clone size: .
CDR3 protein: CASSPGRTGHEQYF; J gene: TRBJ2-7; V gene: TRBV5-1; clone size: .